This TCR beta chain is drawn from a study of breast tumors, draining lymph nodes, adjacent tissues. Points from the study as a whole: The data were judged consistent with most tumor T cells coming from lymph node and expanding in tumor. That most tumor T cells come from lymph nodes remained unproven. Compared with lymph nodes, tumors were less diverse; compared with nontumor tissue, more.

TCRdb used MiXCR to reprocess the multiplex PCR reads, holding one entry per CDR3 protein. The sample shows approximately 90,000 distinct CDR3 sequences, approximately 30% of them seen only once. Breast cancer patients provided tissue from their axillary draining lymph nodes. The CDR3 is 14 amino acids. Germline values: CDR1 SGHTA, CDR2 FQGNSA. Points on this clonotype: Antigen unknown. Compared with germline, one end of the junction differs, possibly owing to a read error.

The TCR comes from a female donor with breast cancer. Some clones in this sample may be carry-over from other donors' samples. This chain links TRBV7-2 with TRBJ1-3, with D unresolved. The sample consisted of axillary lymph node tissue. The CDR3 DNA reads TGTGCCAGCAGCTTTATGGGAAGTGGTAACACCGTATATTTT. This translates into CASSFMGSGNTVYF.